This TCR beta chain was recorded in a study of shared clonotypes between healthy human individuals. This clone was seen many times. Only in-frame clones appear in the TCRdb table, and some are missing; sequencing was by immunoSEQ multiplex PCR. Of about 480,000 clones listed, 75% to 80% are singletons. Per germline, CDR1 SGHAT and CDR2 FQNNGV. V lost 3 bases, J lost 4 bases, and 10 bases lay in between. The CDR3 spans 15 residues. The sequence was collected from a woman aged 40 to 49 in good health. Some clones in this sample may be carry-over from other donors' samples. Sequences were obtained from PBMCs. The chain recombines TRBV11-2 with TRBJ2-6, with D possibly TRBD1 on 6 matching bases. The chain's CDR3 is CASSLTGPGANVLTF. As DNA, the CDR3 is TGTGCCAGCAGCTTGACAGGCCCCGGGGCCAACGTCCTGACTTTC.